These T cell receptor beta chains were read from a single sample in a study of T cell changes during pregnancy in multiple sclerosis. Here immunoSEQ multiplex PCR was the method, and the copy in TCRdb shows in-frame clones only, minus some. The table includes about 35,000 clones, 90% to 95% detected once. Specimen: CD4+ T cells from peripheral blood mononuclear cells, collected in the third trimester of pregnancy. Receptors were obtained from a female donor in good health, enrolled as a control in a pregnancy study. Each CDR3 is given with its conserved first and last residue. Each record gives: J gene, clone size, D gene, V gene, CDR3 protein, CDR3 DNA. D genes are given only for firm matches. Expanded clones get a size class; other rows say once, few or many, or leave the size out.

>TRBJ2-2|NA|TRBD2|TRBV5-5
CASSLLASGRAGELFF
TGTGCCAGCAGCTTGCTCGCTAGCGGGAGGGCCGGGGAGCTGTTTTTT
>TRBJ2-3|NA|TRBD1|TRBV7-9
CASSLDRGADTQYF
TGTGCCAGCAGCTTAGACAGGGGCGCAGATACGCAGTATTTT
>TRBJ2-7|NA|TRBD1|TRBV2
CASSEGGTGYFSLF
TGTGCCAGCAGTGAAGGTGGGACAGGGTACTTTTCGCTCTTC
>TRBJ2-5|NA|TRBD2|TRBV4-1
CASSLIAGETQYF
TGCGCCAGCAGCCTCATAGCGGGGGAGACCCAGTACTTC
>TRBJ2-1|NA|TRBD2|TRBV6-8
CASSLGPTGGVAYNEQFF
TGTGCCAGCAGTTTGGGTCCTACGGGAGGCGTGGCCTACAATGAGCAGTTCTTC
>TRBJ1-5|NA|NA|TRBV28
CASIYGDRSNQPQHF
TGTGCCAGCATTTATGGAGACCGAAGCAATCAGCCCCAGCATTTT
>TRBJ1-5|NA|NA|TRBV7-2
CASSLQGQNQPQHF
TGTGCCAGCAGCTTACAGGGGCAGAATCAGCCCCAGCATTTT
>TRBJ2-7|NA|TRBD1|TRBV27
CAGPTGGQGYEQYF
TGTGCCGGGCCCACGGGGGGACAGGGGTACGAGCAGTACTTC
>TRBJ1-1|few|NA|TRBV29-1
CSVVPFTDQAFF
TGCAGCGTTGTCCCCTTTACAGACCAAGCTTTCTTT
>TRBJ1-2|NA|NA|TRBV9
CASSPSEGTYGYTF
TGTGCCAGCAGCCCGTCCGAGGGTACCTATGGCTACACCTTC
>TRBJ1-2|NA|NA|TRBV7-9
CASSSDPTGAYGYTF
TGTGCCAGCAGCTCCGACCCGACAGGCGCCTATGGCTACACCTTC
>TRBJ1-4|NA|NA|TRBV6-7
CASSYFPTASNEKLFF
TGTGCCAGCAGTTACTTTCCGACAGCCTCTAATGAAAAACTGTTTTTT
>TRBJ1-2|NA|NA|TRBV18
CASSSDGLYYTF
TGTGCCAGCTCATCCGATGGACTCTACTACACCTTC
>TRBJ1-2|NA|NA|TRBV4-2
CASSQDWGANYGYTF
TGTGCCAGCAGCCAAGATTGGGGAGCTAACTATGGCTACACCTTC
>TRBJ1-1|NA|NA|TRBV10-3
CAISDGGPGNTEAFF
TGTGCCATCAGTGACGGGGGGCCCGGGAACACTGAAGCTTTCTTT
>TRBJ2-2|NA|NA|TRBV27
CASTRSASVIGELFF
TGTGCCAGCACCCGAAGTGCTAGCGTAATCGGGGAGCTGTTTTTT
>TRBJ2-5|NA|TRBD1|TRBV6-1
CASSEPYRGRETQYF
TGTGCCAGCAGTGAACCCTACAGGGGTAGGGAGACCCAGTACTTC
>TRBJ1-2|NA|TRBD1|TRBV7-8
CASSSHEQGSYGYTF
TGTGCCAGCAGCTCTCATGAACAGGGGAGCTATGGCTACACCTTC
>TRBJ2-5|NA|TRBD2|TRBV2
CASNKLGLAGGQETQYF
TGTGCCAGCAACAAACTGGGACTAGCGGGAGGTCAAGAGACCCAGTACTTC
>TRBJ2-6|NA|TRBD1|TRBV6-5
CASSSRQGFGANVLTF
TGTGCCAGCAGTTCACGACAGGGGTTCGGGGCCAACGTCCTGACTTTC
>TRBJ2-7|NA|NA|TRBV27
CASSPGGNTYEQYF
TGTGCCAGCTCGCCCGGAGGTAACACCTACGAGCAGTACTTC
>TRBJ2-7|NA|TRBD2|TRBV7-3
CASSQTSGRGEQYF
TGTGCCAGCAGCCAGACTAGCGGGAGAGGCGAGCAGTACTTC
>TRBJ1-5|NA|TRBD1|TRBV28
CASSSRDSFQPQHF
TGTGCCAGCAGTTCTCGGGACAGTTTTCAGCCCCAGCATTTT
>TRBJ2-1|once|NA|TRBV5-1
CASSLSQGQINEQFF
TGCGCCAGCAGTCTCTCCCAGGGGCAGATCAATGAGCAGTTCTTC
>TRBJ1-2|NA|TRBD1|TRBV29-1
CSVEGQGKGTF
TGCAGCGTTGAGGGACAGGGAAAGGGCACCTTC
>TRBJ1-3|NA|NA|TRBV7-9
CASSFGGAGNTIYF
TGTGCCAGCAGCTTTGGCGGAGCTGGAAACACCATATATTTT
>TRBJ2-1|NA|TRBD1|TRBV7-2
CASSLGGRGKEFF
TGTGCCAGCAGCTTAGGGGGCAGGGGGAAGGAGTTCTTC
>TRBJ1-1|NA|NA|TRBV5-1
CASSLGLNTEAFF
TGCGCCAGCAGCTTGGGGCTGAACACTGAAGCTTTCTTT
>TRBJ2-5|NA|NA|TRBV7-8
CASSRSLQETQYF
TGTGCCAGCAGCCGGAGCCTCCAAGAGACCCAGTACTTC
>TRBJ2-1|once|NA|TRBV9
CASSVPGYNEQFF
TGTGCCAGCAGCGTACCCGGGTACAATGAGCAGTTCTTC
>TRBJ1-2|once|TRBD1|TRBV4-3
CASSQRGVGGAGGYTF
TGCGCCAGCAGCCAAAGGGGGGTAGGGGGCGCGGGGGGCTACACCTTC
>TRBJ2-3|NA|NA|TRBV29-1
CSVGRGRSTDTQYF
TGCAGCGTTGGAAGGGGTCGAAGCACAGATACGCAGTATTTT
>TRBJ1-1|once|TRBD1|TRBV18
CASSSRTGGGAGEAFF
TGTGCCAGCTCATCCCGGACAGGAGGAGGCGCCGGTGAAGCTTTCTTT
>TRBJ2-1|NA|NA|TRBV29-1
CSVEDTTYNEQFF
TGCAGCGTTGAGGACACTACCTACAATGAGCAGTTCTTC
>TRBJ1-5|NA|TRBD1|TRBV28
CASRTDRALQPQHF
TGTGCCAGCAGAACAGACAGGGCTTTACAGCCCCAGCATTTT
>TRBJ1-6|few|TRBD1|TRBV28
CASSLGTGGNSPLHF
TGTGCCAGCAGTTTAGGGACAGGGGGGAATTCACCCCTCCACTTT
>TRBJ2-3|once|TRBD1|TRBV5-1
CASSRDRVDTQYF
TGCGCCAGCAGCCGGGACAGGGTAGATACGCAGTATTTT
>TRBJ2-6|once|TRBD2|TRBV28
CASSFGSGGTGSGANVLTF
TGTGCCAGCAGTTTTGGGAGCGGGGGCACGGGCTCTGGGGCCAACGTCCTGACTTTC
>TRBJ2-1|NA|NA|TRBV5-5
CASSPEGDPYNEQFF
TGTGCCAGCAGCCCCGAGGGGGACCCCTACAATGAGCAGTTCTTC
>TRBJ2-2|NA|NA|TRBV18
CASSLQQSPTGELFF
TGTGCCAGCTCACTCCAACAGAGCCCCACCGGGGAGCTGTTTTTT
>TRBJ1-4|few|NA|TRBV28
CASVWGGPTNEKLFF
TGTGCCAGCGTGTGGGGGGGCCCAACTAATGAAAAACTGTTTTTT
>TRBJ2-7|NA|TRBD2|TRBV4-2
CASSQDPYRASGNYEQYF
TGTGCCAGCAGCCAAGATCCCTACCGGGCTAGCGGTAACTACGAGCAGTACTTC
>TRBJ2-3|NA|NA|TRBV7-9
CASSLSGVAPDTQYF
TGTGCCAGCAGCTTATCGGGAGTAGCGCCAGATACGCAGTATTTT
>TRBJ1-5|NA|NA|TRBV6-1
CASSEVGVTNQPQHF
TGTGCCAGCAGTGAAGTAGGAGTTACGAATCAGCCCCAGCATTTT
>TRBJ1-3|NA|NA|TRBV9
CASSVDSSISGNTIYF
TGTGCCAGCAGCGTTGACAGTTCCATTTCTGGAAACACCATATATTTT
>TRBJ2-5|NA|NA|TRBV1
CTSSNMLAAQETQYF
TGCACCAGCAGCAATATGCTAGCGGCCCAAGAGACCCAGTACTTC
>TRBJ2-7|NA|NA|TRBV5-1
CASSSQLNHEQYF
TGCGCCAGCAGCTCTCAGTTAAACCACGAGCAGTACTTC
>TRBJ1-2|NA|NA|TRBV15
CATSRREANYGYTF
TGTGCCACCAGCAGGAGGGAAGCTAACTATGGCTACACCTTC
>TRBJ1-4|NA|TRBD1|TRBV5-4
CASRRTGDRGKLFF
TGTGCCAGCAGACGGACAGGGGATCGTGGAAAACTGTTTTTT
>TRBJ1-3|NA|TRBD1|TRBV11-3
CASSLVVGDRNTIYF
TGTGCCAGCAGCTTAGTAGTGGGGGACAGGAACACCATATATTTT
>TRBJ1-5|once|NA|TRBV5-1
CASSLGGDLGGQPQHF
TGCGCCAGCAGCTTGGGGGGAGATCTCGGGGGTCAGCCCCAGCATTTT
>TRBJ2-1|NA|TRBD2|TRBV19
CASSMLAGGYNEQFF
TGTGCCAGTAGTATGTTAGCGGGAGGCTACAATGAGCAGTTCTTC
>TRBJ2-3|once|TRBD2|TRBV11-3
CASSLGSRREGTDTQYF
TGTGCCAGCAGCTTAGGTTCAAGGCGGGAGGGCACAGATACGCAGTATTTT
>TRBJ2-3|NA|NA|TRBV7-2
CASSLVVGVSTDTQYF
TGTGCCAGCAGCTTAGTTGTGGGAGTTAGCACAGATACGCAGTATTTT
>TRBJ1-5|NA|NA|TRBV7-9
CASTLGGNNQPQHF
TGTGCCAGCACCCTAGGGGGTAATAATCAGCCCCAGCATTTT